The 2 T cell receptor beta chains below all came from one sample that was sequenced in a study of blood T cell repertoires in COVID-19. Sequencing used immunoSEQ multiplex PCR; TCRdb keeps in-frame clones, though not all of them. The sample lists around 310,000 clones, roughly 91% occurring once. Source material: PBMCs or T cells enriched from blood (not recorded which). These receptors were obtained from a woman younger than 45 who had recovered from COVID-19.

This chain uses TRBV7-9 with TRBJ1-3; D remains ambiguous. V gave up 5 bases and J gave up 0 bases, with 8 bases separating them. This CDR3 comprises 14 residues. The germline gives CDR1 SEHNR, CDR2 FQNEAQ (reference sequence). The CDR3 loop is CASSQVISGNTIYF. The DNA of the CDR3 is TGTGCCAGCAGCCAGGTTATCTCTGGAAACACCATATATTTT.

The CDR3 spells CASSSKDEGTGYGYTF. In DNA form, the CDR3 reads TGTGCCAGCAGCTCCAAAGACGAAGGAACAGGGTATGGCTACACCTTC. The V call is TRBV5-4, the J call TRBJ1-2; D possibly corresponds to TRBD1 (6 bases). The germline V gene has CDR1 SGHNT and CDR2 YYREEE (reference sequence). V was trimmed by 3 bases and J by 5 bases, leaving 20 bases between them. This CDR3 comprises 16 residues.